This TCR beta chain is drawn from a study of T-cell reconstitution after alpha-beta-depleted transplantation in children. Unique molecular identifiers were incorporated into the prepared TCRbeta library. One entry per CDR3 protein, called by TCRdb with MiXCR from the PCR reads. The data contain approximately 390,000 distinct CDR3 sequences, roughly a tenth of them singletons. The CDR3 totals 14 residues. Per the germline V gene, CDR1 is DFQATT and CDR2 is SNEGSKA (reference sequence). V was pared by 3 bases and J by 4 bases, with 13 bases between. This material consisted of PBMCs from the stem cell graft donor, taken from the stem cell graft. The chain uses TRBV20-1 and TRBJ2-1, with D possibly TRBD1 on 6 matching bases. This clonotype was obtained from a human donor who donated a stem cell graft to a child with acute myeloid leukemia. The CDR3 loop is CSASVGGQYNEQFF. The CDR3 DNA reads TGCAGTGCTAGTGTAGGGGGTCAGTACAATGAGCAGTTCTTC.